This TCR beta chain derives from a study of beta chain features in type 1 diabetes. Study context: No age, gender or cell yield differences were seen between patients and healthy donors.

This clone was seen only a few times. Its antigen is not known. General observations from the study: Healthy donors had naive, central memory and Treg TCRB repertoires that appeared less similar than those seen among patients. All four CD4+ subsets from Type 1 diabetes patients carried moderately but significantly shorter TCRB CDR3s.

The CDR3 spans 14 residues. Germline V gene lookup returns CDR1 SGHNT and CDR2 YENEEA. V shed 4 bases and J shed 7 bases, with 16 bases lying between them. The entirety of the isolated RNA underwent reverse transcription, so expressed TCRB transcripts were sequenced. Assay: immunoSEQ multiplex PCR; the TCRdb copy retains only in-frame clones and omits some. The table shows about 130,000 clones, with around 9% occurring only once. This TCR was recovered from a man younger than 45 with type 1 diabetes. The chain recombines TRBV11-3 with TRBJ2-5, with D maybe TRBD2 (6 bases). The source material was central memory CD4+ T cells from blood. In DNA form, the CDR3 reads TGTGCCAGCAGCTACGGGACTCCTATGGCGACCCAGTACTTC. Translated, it gives CASSYGTPMATQYF.